This TCR beta chain stems from a study of CD8 T cells in ankylosing spondylitis. V was clipped by 0 bases and J by 7 bases, with 28 bases between them. Per the germline V gene, CDR1 is SGHAT and CDR2 is FQNNGV. The CDR3 is made up of 19 amino acids. Study outcomes and limitations: Reports say disease-linked clones showed up significantly more in matched ankylosing spondylitis synovial fluid. It appeared that ankylosing spondylitis blood was characterized by a TCR beta motif of about eight highly homologous variants.

In regard to this clonotype: The antigen remains unidentified.

In TCRdb, the 5' RACE reads were re-called with MiXCR into one record per CDR3 protein. The sample lists approximately 140,000 distinct CDR3 sequences, around 45% seen once, with roughly 15% in the top ten. This TCR came from a male donor with ankylosing spondylitis. This chain links TRBV11-2 with TRBJ2-7, with D perhaps matching TRBD2 (5 bases). Sequenced input: synovial fluid, either unsorted or a sorted T cell fraction (not recorded which). CDR3 DNA: TGTGCCAGCAGCTTAGATCGGGGAAAGGTTTACTTTTTTACTGAAGAGCAGTACTTC. It yields the protein CASSLDRGKVYFFTEEQYF.